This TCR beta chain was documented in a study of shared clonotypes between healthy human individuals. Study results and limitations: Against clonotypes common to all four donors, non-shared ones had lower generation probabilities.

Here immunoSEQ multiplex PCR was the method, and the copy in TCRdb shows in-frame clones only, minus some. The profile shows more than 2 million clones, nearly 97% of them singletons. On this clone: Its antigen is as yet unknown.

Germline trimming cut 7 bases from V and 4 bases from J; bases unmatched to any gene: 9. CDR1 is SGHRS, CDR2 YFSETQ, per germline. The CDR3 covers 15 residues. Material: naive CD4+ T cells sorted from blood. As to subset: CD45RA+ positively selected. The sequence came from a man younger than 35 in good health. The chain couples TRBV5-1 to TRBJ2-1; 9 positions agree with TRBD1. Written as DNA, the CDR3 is TGCGCCAGCTTCGGAGGGGACAGGGTATACAATGAGCAGTTCTTC. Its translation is CASFGGDRVYNEQFF.